The 30 T cell receptor beta chains listed next were all sequenced from one sample in a study of cytomegalovirus exposure and HLA in healthy donors. Produced via immunoSEQ multiplex PCR; TCRdb's table is partial and in-frame only. The data contain about 250,000 clones, roughly 84% of them singletons. Sequenced: PBMCs. These receptors all come from a man in his late teens or twenties in good health and CMV-seropositive.

This clone was detected once. V usage is TRBV7-8 and J usage is TRBJ2-6, with D possibly being TRBD2 (6 bases). The CDR3 consists of 19 residues. Trimming stripped 5 bases from V and 0 bases from J, with 20 bases between. Germline V gives CDR1 SGHVS, CDR2 FQNEAQ. CDR3 DNA sequence: TGTGCCAGCAGCCCTCATGGGGGGTTCCCCATCTCTGGGGCCAACGTCCTGACTTTC. Translation: CASSPHGGFPISGANVLTF. The full variable domain, with the rest looked up from reference TRBV7-8 and TRBJ2-6, is GAGVSQSPRYKVAKRGQDVALRCDPISGHVSLFWYQQALGQGPEFLTYFQNEAQLDKSGLPSDRFFAERPEGSVSTLKIQRTQQEDSAVYLCASSPHGGFPISGANVLTFGAGSRLTVL.

The chain couples TRBV10-3 to TRBJ1-1; D gene unclear. Deletions cut 0 bases from V and 1 base from J, with 9 bases between. In germline, CDR1 is ENHRY, CDR2 SYGVKD. This CDR3 comprises 15 residues. This chain's CDR3 is CAISESGQANTEAFF. Written as DNA, the CDR3 is TGTGCCATCAGTGAGTCAGGCCAAGCGAACACTGAAGCTTTCTTT.

The chain joins TRBV7-9 to TRBJ1-5, with 11 bases identical to TRBD1. CDR1 and CDR2 (germline): SEHNR, FQNEAQ (reference sequence). The CDR3 runs 18 residues. With V trimmed by 3 bases and J by 0 bases, 7 bases remained unmatched. The CDR3 region has the DNA TGTGCCAGCAGCTTCGGACAGGGGGCAACTTATAGCAATCAGCCCCAGCATTTT. Protein product: CASSFGQGATYSNQPQHF.

This clone was found once. The chain carries TRBV2 and TRBJ2-2; D may match TRBD1 or TRBD2 (5 bases each). The germline V gene encodes CDR1 SNHLY and CDR2 FYNNEI. The CDR3 runs to 12 residues. Trimming took 4 bases from V and 7 from J, leaving 7 bases between them. CDR3 DNA sequence: TGTGCCAGCAGTGTGGGGGTCGGGGAGCTGTTTTTT. Its protein is CASSVGVGELFF.

This clone appeared a few times. J is TRBJ2-1 and V is TRBV29-1; no clear D gene. Looked up from germline, CDR1 is SQVTM and CDR2 is ANQGSEA. The V end was cut by 7 bases, the J end by 0 bases, with 16 bases between. This CDR3 region has 15 residues. The CDR3 is CSGRPSLLSYNEQFF. The CDR3 DNA sequence: TGCAGCGGCCGACCAAGCCTGCTCTCCTACAATGAGCAGTTCTTC.

This chain joins TRBV20-1 and TRBJ1-2; the D is unclear. V shed 3 bases and J shed 7 bases, with 9 bases lying between them. This CDR3 comprises 11 residues. CDR1 DFQATT and CDR2 SNEGSKA come from the germline V gene (reference sequence). CDR3: CSASHEGGYTF. CDR3 in DNA: TGCAGTGCTAGTCATGAGGGTGGCTACACCTTC.

J is TRBJ2-1 and V is TRBV30, with 10 nucleotides matching TRBD1. The CDR3 contains 15 residues. The V gene's germline CDR1 is GTSNPN and CDR2 SVGIG (reference sequence). The V gene end was trimmed by 2 bases and the J gene end by 7 bases; junction bases not matched to a gene: 8. CDR3 in DNA: TGTGCCTGGAGTCGAGGGACAGGGGCGGTGAATGAGCAGTTCTTC. This translates into CAWSRGTGAVNEQFF.

This clone was counted once. This chain uses TRBV9 with TRBJ1-2; 7 bases agree with TRBD1. The CDR3 runs to 13 residues. Germline values: CDR1 SGDLS, CDR2 YYNGEE. The J segment lost 7 bases and the V segment lost 4 bases, leaving 7 bases of the junction unmatched. The CDR3 DNA sequence: TGTGCCAGCAGCATAGGGGGCAGGGCTGGCTACACCTTC. Amino acid sequence: CASSIGGRAGYTF. The full variable domain, with the rest looked up from reference TRBV9 and TRBJ1-2, is DSGVTQTPKHLITATGQRVTLRCSPRSGDLSVYWYQQSLDQGLQFLIQYYNGEERAKGNILERFSAQQFPDLHSELNLSSLELGDSALYFCASSIGGRAGYTFGSGTRLTVV.

V gene TRBV28 combines with J gene TRBJ2-3, with 8 bases fitting TRBD2. V lost 4 bases to trimming and J lost 4 bases; unmatched junction nucleotides: 7. The CDR3 has 15 residues. Germline values: CDR1 MDHEN, CDR2 SYDVKM. CDR3 sequence (DNA): TGTGCCAGCAGTTCCCCAGCGGGAGCGGCAGATACGCAGTATTTT. As protein: CASSSPAGAADTQYF.

The rearrangement links TRBV7-9 to TRBJ2-7; 9 positions agree with TRBD1. Germline V gene sequence: CDR1 SEHNR, CDR2 FQNEAQ (reference sequence). This CDR3 has 14 amino acids. Trimming removed 1 base from V and 3 bases from J; junction bases left unmatched: 1. This CDR3 is CASSLGDRVYEQYF. The CDR3 DNA sequence: TGTGCCAGCAGCTTAGGGGACAGGGTCTACGAGCAGTACTTC.

The V gene is TRBV2, the J gene TRBJ2-3; D gene uncertain. The CDR3 totals 11 residues. The germline V gene encodes CDR1 SNHLY and CDR2 FYNNEI. Trimming pared 8 bases from V and 6 bases from J, leaving 9 bases between. As DNA, the CDR3 is TGTGCCAGCCTGTTGGCGGATACGCAGTATTTT. Translated, it gives CASLLADTQYF. Using reference TRBV2 and TRBJ2-3 for the parts outside the CDR3, the full variable domain is EPEVTQTPSHQVTQMGQEVILRCVPISNHLYFYWYRQILGQKVEFLVSFYNNEISEKSEIFDDQFSVERPDGSNFTLKIRSTKLEDSAMYFCASLLADTQYFGPGTRLTVL.

This sequence joins TRBV15 and TRBJ1-1, with D possibly matching TRBD1 (5 bases). The CDR3 has 18 residues. Trimming left V 0 bases short and J 6 bases short, with 23 bases between. Germline CDR1 reads LNHNV; CDR2 reads YYDKDF (reference sequence). This chain's CDR3 is CATSRDPGGGTDVPEAFF. The DNA for the CDR3 is TGTGCCACCAGCAGAGATCCGGGCGGGGGGACGGACGTACCTGAAGCTTTCTTT.

This clone was seen a single time. This chain joins TRBV18 and TRBJ2-6; D tentatively reads TRBD1 or TRBD2 (5 bases each). V was clipped by 6 bases and J by 4 bases, with 16 bases between them. The CDR3 has 16 residues. Germline CDR1 and CDR2: KGHSH and LQKENI. CDR3 loop: CASSRASRDGANVLTF. In DNA, the CDR3 is TGTGCCAGCTCCCGGGCTAGCCGGGACGGGGCCAACGTCCTGACTTTC.

Written as DNA, the CDR3 is TGTGCCACCAGCAGGGAGAGAGGGATAACGGATCCTTCCAACGTCCTGACTTTC. Amino acids: CATSRERGITDPSNVLTF. The genes are TRBV15 and TRBJ2-6; a weak D match, TRBD2 (5 bases). The CDR3 extends over 18 amino acids. Germline loops: CDR1 LNHNV, CDR2 YYDKDF (reference sequence). Trimming removed 3 bases at V and 8 bases at J, with 23 bases between.

The chain is built from TRBV14 and TRBJ1-1; TRBD1 agrees at 7 bases. V lost 1 base to trimming and J lost 7 bases; unmatched junction nucleotides: 9. There are 15 residues in the CDR3. Germline V gene sequence: CDR1 SGHDN, CDR2 FVKESK. The CDR3 here is CASSQAVAGGGEAFF. CDR3 DNA: TGTGCCAGCAGCCAAGCGGTGGCAGGGGGAGGTGAAGCTTTCTTT.

This clone is a singleton in its sample. The chain links TRBV27 to TRBJ1-1; 8 bases align to TRBD1. V was clipped by 5 bases and J by 4 bases; unmatched bases: 6. The CDR3 is 14 amino acids. Germline CDR1 and CDR2: MNHEY and SMNVEV (reference sequence). The CDR3 loop is CASSTIQGATEAFF. Here the CDR3 DNA reads TGTGCCAGCAGTACCATCCAGGGGGCCACTGAAGCTTTCTTT.

The chain has TRBV7-7 and TRBJ2-3, with D possibly TRBD2 on 6 matching bases. V was shortened by 3 bases and J by 2 bases, with 9 bases between the two germline ends. CDR3 length: 14 amino acids. Per the germline V gene, CDR1 is SSHAT and CDR2 is FNYEAQ (reference sequence). CDR3 loop: CASSLGLNTDTQYF. The DNA for the CDR3 is TGTGCCAGCAGCTTGGGACTTAACACAGATACGCAGTATTTT.

This sequence joins TRBV29-1 and TRBJ1-2, with TRBD1 as a possible D gene (6 bases). V shed 5 bases and J shed 6 bases, with 13 bases lying between them. The CDR3 totals 12 residues. From germline, CDR1 is SQVTM and CDR2 ANQGSEA. In nucleotides, the CDR3 is TGCAGCGTTTACAGGGTCGAGGATGGCTACACCTTC. This codes for CSVYRVEDGYTF. The full variable domain, completed using reference TRBV29-1 and TRBJ1-2, is SAVISQKPSRDICQRGTSLTIQCQVDSQVTMMFWYRQQPGQSLTLIATANQGSEATYESGFVIDKFPISRPNLTFSTLTVSNMSPEDSSIYLCSVYRVEDGYTFGSGTRLTVV.

The chain uses TRBV7-7 and TRBJ2-5; D is undetermined. The CDR3 runs 15 residues. CDR1 is SSHAT and CDR2 is FNYEAQ in the germline V gene (reference sequence). Trimming cost V 4 bases and J 0 bases, with 12 bases left between them. The CDR3 sequence: CASSSGRAYQETQYF. CDR3 in DNA: TGTGCCAGCAGCTCGGGTCGGGCGTACCAAGAGACCCAGTACTTC.

This clone was recorded a few times. The genes are TRBV5-4 and TRBJ1-3; D not certain. V was trimmed by 0 bases and J by 4 bases, leaving 8 bases between them. The V gene's germline CDR1 is SGHNT and CDR2 YYREEE (reference sequence). This CDR3 contains 14 residues. The CDR3, as DNA: TGTGCCAGCAGCTTGGGGAGTGCGGGAAACACCATATATTTT. Translated, it gives CASSLGSAGNTIYF.

The sample holds one count of this clone. The V gene is TRBV7-9, the J gene TRBJ2-1; a weak D match, TRBD2 (6 bases). The V gene lost 7 bases and the J gene lost 5 bases, with 15 bases spanning the gap. This CDR3 is 14 amino acids long. Germline loops: CDR1 SEHNR, CDR2 FQNEAQ (reference sequence). The CDR3 DNA reads as TGTGCCAGCACGGGGCTAGCGCTTGACAATGAGCAGTTCTTC. Translation: CASTGLALDNEQFF.

The chain has TRBV2 and TRBJ2-7, with 10 bases identical to TRBD2. Germline CDR1 reads SNHLY; CDR2 reads FYNNEI. Germline trimming cut 3 bases from V and 3 bases from J; bases unmatched to any gene: 14. This CDR3 spans 18 amino acids. The CDR3 region is CASSEDRVLAGDYYEQYF. The CDR3 bases are TGTGCCAGCAGTGAGGACAGGGTCCTAGCGGGGGATTACTACGAGCAGTACTTC.

The chain employs TRBV6-1 and TRBJ1-5; 9 nucleotides align to TRBD1. This CDR3 region has 15 residues. The V and J ends lost 6 bases and 7 bases, in that order; junction bases with no gene match: 10. Germline V gene sequence: CDR1 MNHNS, CDR2 SASEGT. CDR3 loop: CASSPRGQGRQPQHF. The CDR3 nucleotides are TGTGCCAGCAGCCCTAGGGGACAGGGACGCCAGCCCCAGCATTTT.

This chain joins TRBV19 and TRBJ2-7; D is uncertain. Germline V lookup: CDR1 LNHDA, CDR2 SQIVND (reference sequence). The ends were cut back, 5 bases at V and 3 bases at J, with 5 bases in the middle. The CDR3 has 11 residues. The CDR3 loop is CASSQGYEQYF. The CDR3, as DNA: TGTGCCAGTAGTCAAGGCTACGAGCAGTACTTC.

The chain links TRBV5-1 to TRBJ1-4, with 8 bases lining up with TRBD1. Germline values: CDR1 SGHRS, CDR2 YFSETQ. This CDR3 contains 14 residues. The J segment lost 6 bases and the V segment lost 4 bases, leaving 5 bases of the junction unmatched. CDR3 amino acids: CASSRQGADEKLFF. The CDR3 coding sequence is TGCGCCAGCAGCAGGCAGGGGGCGGATGAAAAACTGTTTTTT.

This chain joins TRBV28 and TRBJ1-5, with D possibly matching TRBD1 (5 bases). Trimming removed 2 bases at V and 0 bases at J, with 11 bases between. Germline lookup yields CDR1 MDHEN and CDR2 SYDVKM. The CDR3 runs 16 residues. Written as DNA, the CDR3 is TGTGCCAGCAGTTTAAAGGGGTTTTATAGCAATCAGCCCCAGCATTTT. Amino acid sequence: CASSLKGFYSNQPQHF.

The chain couples TRBV6-5 to TRBJ2-2; possibly TRBD1 for D (5 bases). Trimming removed 2 bases from V and 4 bases from J, with 14 bases in between. Germline values: CDR1 MNHEY, CDR2 SVGAGI. The CDR3 has 16 amino acids. The CDR3 coding sequence is TGTGCCAGCAGTTACGGGCAGGGTTTTGGCACCGGGGAGCTGTTTTTT. Protein product: CASSYGQGFGTGELFF.

This chain joins TRBV5-6 and TRBJ1-1; tentatively, D is TRBD1 (5 bases). The V and J ends lost 3 bases and 2 bases respectively, with 17 bases between them. Germline V lookup: CDR1 SGHDT, CDR2 YYEEEE. The CDR3 is 16 amino acids. In DNA form, the CDR3 reads TGTGCCAGCAGCTATTATTCCCCGGGGGGAAACACTGAAGCTTTCTTT. Translated, it gives CASSYYSPGGNTEAFF.

The rearrangement joins TRBV25-1 to TRBJ1-1, with D perhaps TRBD1 (5 bases). CDR3 length: 13 residues. Trimming shortened V by 5 bases and J by 0 bases, and 7 bases separated the two germline ends. Germline loops: CDR1 MGHDK, CDR2 SYGVNS. The CDR3 sequence: CASSQGMNTEAFF. DNA of the CDR3: TGTGCCAGCAGTCAGGGCATGAACACTGAAGCTTTCTTT.

This chain links TRBV11-2 with TRBJ2-3; no firm D call. The CDR3 sequence is 16 residues long. CDR1 is SGHAT and CDR2 is FQNNGV in the germline V gene. Trimming stripped 0 bases from V and 0 bases from J, with 10 bases between. This CDR3 is CASSLDPLLSTDTQYF. The CDR3 nucleotides are TGTGCCAGCAGCTTAGATCCTCTCCTTAGCACAGATACGCAGTATTTT.